This T cell receptor beta chain derives from a study of cytomegalovirus exposure and HLA in healthy donors. Study findings and constraints: Associated with cytomegalovirus, according to the listing, were 150 to 200 TCR beta chains. A later analysis associated 16,951 TCR beta sequences with HLA alleles at a 0.05 false discovery rate.

Trimming took 5 bases from V and 2 from J; bases not matched to a gene: 14. The germline gives CDR1 SGHRS, CDR2 YFSETQ. The CDR3 loop spans 18 amino acids. PCR amplification relied on 60 Vbeta primers (plus 13 Jbeta primers). Here immunoSEQ multiplex PCR was the method, and the copy in TCRdb shows in-frame clones only, minus some. The table has over 140,000 clones, approximately 80% seen once; the top ten hold roughly 1.4%. For this clone: Antigen: not known.

The chain joins TRBV5-1 to TRBJ2-3; 10 nucleotides agree with TRBD2. Specimen: PBMCs. The sequence was obtained from a man aged 30 to 39 in good health and CMV-seropositive. The CDR3 nucleotides read TGCGCCAGCAGAGGGGTTTCGGTAGCGGGGGGAACCACAGATACGCAGTATTTT. Protein sequence: CASRGVSVAGGTTDTQYF.